What follows are 25 T cell receptor beta chains derived from one specimen sequenced in a study of cytomegalovirus exposure and HLA in healthy donors. PCR employed 60 Vbeta and 13 Jbeta primers. The protocol was immunoSEQ multiplex PCR, while the TCRdb copy is restricted to in-frame clones and leaves out a portion. The table records 120,000 or so clones, around 77% of them present only once. Sequenced material: PBMCs. The receptor source for this set is a man aged 50-60 years in good health and CMV-seropositive.

V usage is TRBV5-4 and J usage is TRBJ2-1, with D perhaps TRBD1 (5 bases). The CDR3 is 13 residues long. Germline V CDR1 and CDR2: SGHNT, YYREEE (reference sequence). Trimming cost V 2 bases and J 7 bases, with 10 bases left between them. CDR3 DNA: TGTGCCAGCAGCTTTTCCAGGGTTAATGAGCAGTTCTTC. It encodes CASSFSRVNEQFF.

The V and J genes are TRBV5-1 and TRBJ2-3; 12 bases match TRBD2. The trim removed 7 bases at V and 2 bases at J, leaving 8 bases unmatched. Germline CDR1 is SGHRS and CDR2 is YFSETQ. The length of the CDR3 is 16 residues. CDR3 bases: TGCGCCAGCGGGGCATCTAGCGGGGGGGCCACAGATACGCAGTATTTT. This sequence encodes CASGASSGGATDTQYF.

The chain couples TRBV21-1 to TRBJ2-7; TRBD1, the table's D call, lacks a check against the DNA. TRBV21-1 is deemed a pseudogene. The CDR3 runs to 16 residues. The CDR3 loop reads CASSKYVGQGCHEQYF. CDR3 DNA sequence: TGTGCCAGCAGCAAATACGTAGGACAGGGGTGCCACGAGCAGTACTTC.

The chain uses TRBV27 and TRBJ1-2, with 7 bases fitting TRBD1. Per the germline V gene, CDR1 is MNHEY and CDR2 is SMNVEV (reference sequence). The trim removed 3 bases at V and 0 bases at J, leaving 7 bases unmatched. This CDR3 has 16 residues. For the CDR3, the DNA is TGTGCCAGCAGTTTGTGGGGGGACAGACCTAACTATGGCTACACCTTC. This sequence encodes CASSLWGDRPNYGYTF.

This rearrangement joins TRBV5-5 to TRBJ2-4; 14 bases map to TRBD2. CDR3 length: 20 residues. Germline V gives CDR1 SGHKS, CDR2 YYEKEE (reference sequence). Losses at the gene ends were 3 bases for V and 1 base for J; bases not matched to a gene: 12. The CDR3: CASSSPPGLAGVRAKNIQYF. DNA for the CDR3: TGTGCCAGCAGCTCGCCGCCGGGACTAGCGGGAGTGAGGGCCAAAAACATTCAGTACTTC.

The rearrangement links TRBV19 to TRBJ1-2, with 7 bases fitting TRBD1. The germline V gene has CDR1 LNHDA and CDR2 SQIVND (reference sequence). This CDR3 has 14 residues. Trimming at V came to 8 bases and at J to 3 bases, leaving 9 bases not matched to a gene. The CDR3: CASEEAGGYYGYTF. In nucleotides, the CDR3 is TGTGCCAGTGAAGAGGCAGGGGGGTACTATGGCTACACCTTC.

The V and J genes are TRBV27 and TRBJ2-7, with D perhaps TRBD1 (5 bases). Trimming pared 2 bases from V and 1 base from J, leaving 6 bases between. CDR1 and CDR2 from the germline V gene are MNHEY and SMNVEV (reference sequence). There are 13 residues in the CDR3. CDR3 amino acids: CASSLQGSYEQYF. The CDR3 nucleotides read TGTGCCAGCAGTTTACAGGGATCCTACGAGCAGTACTTC.

The V gene is TRBV19, the J gene TRBJ1-4; D not certain. The germline V and J ends were trimmed by 4 bases and 3 bases, with 9 bases remaining between them. CDR1 LNHDA and CDR2 SQIVND come from the germline V gene (reference sequence). There are 14 residues in the CDR3. In DNA, the CDR3 is TGTGCCAGTAGTACCCTAGCGGCTAATGAAAAACTGTTTTTT. The encoded protein is CASSTLAANEKLFF.

This clone was detected only once. V usage is TRBV2 and J usage is TRBJ1-1; the match to TRBD1 covers 7 bases. Germline V lookup: CDR1 SNHLY, CDR2 FYNNEI. Trimming removed 4 bases from V and 3 bases from J; junction bases left unmatched: 8. The CDR3 has 15 residues. The DNA of the CDR3 is TGTGCCAGCAGTGCAGTTGGCACAGGGGACACTGAAGCTTTCTTT. This sequence encodes CASSAVGTGDTEAFF.

V and J are TRBV7-2 and TRBJ2-3; weak D call: TRBD2 (5 bases). Per the germline V gene, CDR1 is SGHTA and CDR2 is FQGNSA. V was clipped by 4 bases and J by 2 bases, with 10 bases between them. The CDR3 length is 14 residues. CDR3 DNA: TGTGCCAGCAGCTGGCTCGGGGACACAGATACGCAGTATTTT. It codes for CASSWLGDTDTQYF.

This clone was counted between two and nine times. The chain has TRBV6-5 and TRBJ2-7, with 9 bases matching TRBD1. The V and J ends lost 6 bases and 2 bases, in that order; junction bases with no gene match: 8. The CDR3 consists of 15 residues. CDR1 is MNHEY, CDR2 SVGAGI, per germline. The CDR3 protein is CASSSPDRGTYEQYF. DNA of the CDR3: TGTGCCAGCAGCTCCCCGGACAGGGGTACCTACGAGCAGTACTTC.

The gene calls are TRBV28 and TRBJ1-5, with 10 bases aligning to TRBD1. Germline V gene sequence: CDR1 MDHEN, CDR2 SYDVKM. Trimming at V came to 5 bases and at J to 3 bases, leaving 4 bases not matched to a gene. The CDR3 is 15 residues long. The CDR3 protein is CASSQGQGHNQPQHF. In DNA, the CDR3 is TGTGCCAGCAGTCAGGGACAGGGGCACAATCAGCCCCAGCATTTT.

This sequence joins TRBV2 and TRBJ1-1; TRBD1 agrees at 8 bases. CDR3 length: 15 residues. Trimming took 4 bases from V and 0 from J; bases not matched to a gene: 4. Germline V gives CDR1 SNHLY, CDR2 FYNNEI. Written as DNA, the CDR3 is TGTGCCAGCAGTGGACAGGGGCCCATGAACACTGAAGCTTTCTTT. It yields the protein CASSGQGPMNTEAFF.

J is TRBJ2-1 and V is TRBV6-1; 11 bases fit TRBD2. The CDR3 extends over 15 amino acids. The trim removed 6 bases at V and 5 bases at J, leaving 6 bases unmatched. Per germline, CDR1 MNHNS and CDR2 SASEGT. As DNA, the CDR3 is TGTGCCAGCAGGACTAGCGGGGTGCGCGACAATGAGCAGTTCTTC. Protein sequence: CASRTSGVRDNEQFF.

The chain carries TRBV29-1 and TRBJ1-2; D not resolved. Germline lookup yields CDR1 SQVTM and CDR2 ANQGSEA. The CDR3 is 8 residues long. V dropped 3 bases and J dropped 10 bases, with 3 bases sitting between them. The CDR3 region has the DNA TGCAGCGTTGATATCTACACCTTC. It translates to CSVDIYTF.

The chain recombines TRBV4-1 with TRBJ1-2; no definite D call. Trimming left V 6 bases short and J 2 bases short, with 10 bases between. The CDR3 is 13 residues long. CDR1 MGHRA and CDR2 YSYEKL come from the germline V gene. The CDR3 protein is CASSQQRNYGYTF. CDR3 bases: TGCGCCAGCAGTCAACAGAGGAACTATGGCTACACCTTC.

This sequence joins TRBV28 and TRBJ2-7; possible D gene TRBD1, 5 bases. CDR1 and CDR2 (germline): MDHEN, SYDVKM. The V and J ends lost 1 base and 2 bases respectively, with 9 bases between them. The CDR3 consists of 14 residues. The CDR3, as DNA: TGTGCCAGCAGTTTATATCCGGACACCTACGAGCAGTACTTC. Amino acid sequence: CASSLYPDTYEQYF.

The chain couples TRBV21-1 to TRBJ2-5; TRBD2 was called by the table and not checked on the DNA. TRBV21-1 is described as a pseudogene. This CDR3 region has 15 residues. The CDR3 DNA sequence: TGTGCCAGCAGCGCCGGGGAGGCCGATCCTGAGACCCAGTACTTC. This codes for CASSAGEADPETQYF.

This sequence joins TRBV19 and TRBJ1-6; TRBD1 agrees at 9 bases. Trimming at V came to 6 bases and at J to 8 bases, leaving 2 bases not matched to a gene. This CDR3 is 13 amino acids long. The germline CDR1 and CDR2 sequences are LNHDA and SQIVND (reference sequence). DNA of the CDR3: TGTGCCAGTAGAGGGACAGGGCATTCACCCCTCCACTTT. Translation: CASRGTGHSPLHF.

The chain combines TRBV5-1 with TRBJ1-1, with D perhaps TRBD1 (5 bases). The CDR3 spans 16 residues. CDR1 SGHRS and CDR2 YFSETQ come from the germline V gene. V shed 0 bases and J shed 0 bases, with 12 bases lying between them. This CDR3 is CASSLGQGGMNTEAFF. CDR3 DNA sequence: TGCGCCAGCAGCTTGGGGCAGGGAGGAATGAACACTGAAGCTTTCTTT.

The chain carries TRBV28 and TRBJ2-1; 9 bases align to TRBD2. The CDR3 has 14 amino acids. Germline-derived CDR1 and CDR2 are MDHEN and SYDVKM. Unmatched junction bases numbered 19, after V lost 10 bases and J lost 15 bases. This CDR3 reads CATGFSGSSVERFF. CDR3 sequence (DNA): TGTGCCACGGGCTTTAGCGGGAGTTCCGTAGAACGGTTCTTC.

This chain uses TRBV7-6 with TRBJ2-1, with a tentative D call TRBD2 (5 bases). This CDR3 is built from 13 residues. The V end was cut by 5 bases, the J end by 10 bases, with 15 bases between. Germline V lookup: CDR1 SGHVS, CDR2 FNYEAQ. The CDR3 spells CASSPSWELEQFF. DNA for the CDR3: TGTGCCAGCAGCCCTAGCTGGGAGCTGGAGCAGTTCTTC.

The genes are TRBV23-1 and TRBJ2-7, with 7 bases lining up with TRBD1. TRBV23-1 is an ORF for which the function is uncertain. Trimming cost V 0 bases and J 3 bases; bases outside gene matches: 5. This CDR3 has 15 amino acids. The CDR3 nucleotides read TGCGCCAGCAGTCAATCGGGACAGCGCGACTACGAGCAGTACTTC. Residues: CASSQSGQRDYEQYF.

The CDR3 loop is CASSSQGNNVNTIYF. The CDR3 DNA sequence: TGTGCCAGCAGTTCCCAGGGTAATAACGTAAACACCATATATTTT. The chain employs TRBV27 and TRBJ1-3; D perhaps matches TRBD1 (5 bases). The germline CDR1 and CDR2 sequences are MNHEY and SMNVEV (reference sequence). CDR3 length equals 15 residues. Trimming removed 4 bases at V and 6 bases at J, with 16 bases between.

This clone has only one observation. This chain joins TRBV11-2 and TRBJ2-3; D is possibly TRBD2 (6 bases). The CDR3 runs to 16 residues. Germline lookup yields CDR1 SGHAT and CDR2 FQNNGV. V lost 1 base and J lost 3, with 14 bases in between. DNA for the CDR3: TGTGCCAGCAGCTTAGGTGCATCGGGGAGGACAGATACGCAGTATTTT. As protein: CASSLGASGRTDTQYF.